This T cell receptor beta chain was recovered during a study of blood T cell repertoires in COVID-19. This clone was counted a single time. TCRdb keeps only in-frame clones here, not all; method: immunoSEQ multiplex PCR. The repertoire holds approximately 300,000 clones, with 70% to 90% as singletons. Looked up from germline, CDR1 is SNHLY and CDR2 is FYNNEI. V gave up 10 bases and J gave up 11 bases; unmatched junction bases: 10. The CDR3 is 11 residues long. The receptor's source is a woman aged 25-40 years who had recovered from COVID-19. The chain employs TRBV2 and TRBJ1-1, with 7 bases identical to TRBD1. The specimen was PBMCs or T cells enriched from blood (not recorded which). This chain's CDR3 is CATKTGVEAFF. The CDR3 nucleotides read TGTGCCACCAAAACAGGGGTTGAGGCTTTCTTT. Supplemented by reference TRBV2 and TRBJ1-1, the full variable domain reads EPEVTQTPSHQVTQMGQEVILRCVPISNHLYFYWYRQILGQKVEFLVSFYNNEISEKSEIFDDQFSVERPDGSNFTLKIRSTKLEDSAMYFCATKTGVEAFFGQGTRLTVV.